A single T cell receptor (beta chain) is shown here with its context. The V gene's germline CDR1 is SGHRS and CDR2 YFSETQ. The CDR3 has 14 amino acids. Trimming shortened V by 3 bases and J by 5 bases, and 15 bases separated the two germline ends. Data came from immunoSEQ multiplex PCR; TCRdb stores just in-frame clones and leaves some out. Altogether about 150,000 clones are present, around 91% being singletons, with the ten largest covering about an eighth. The data were obtained in a study of blood T cell repertoires in COVID-19. Sequencing was done on a sample of peripheral blood. The gene calls are TRBV5-1 and TRBJ2-7, with D perhaps matching TRBD1 (6 bases). This clonotype was sampled from a man between 18 and 35 years old with COVID-19, enrolled during active disease. The CDR3 loop reads CASSWGDTGNEQYF. CDR3 DNA sequence: TGCGCCAGCAGCTGGGGAGACACAGGGAACGAGCAGTACTTC.